This entry concerns a single TCR beta chain. Its matching antigen is unknown. These data are taken from a study of T cell repertoires in cytomegalovirus infection. Across the study: Both CMV infection and a matching HLA type were indicated by public TCR beta signatures.

The CDR3 has 14 residues. Germline CDR1 MNHNY, CDR2 SVGAGI (reference sequence). Trimming took off 8 bases at V and 7 bases at J, with 18 bases between the two ends. Findings and caveats of the study: In two of eight donors, the top clonotype was HLA-C-restricted CMV-specific. Carriage of CMV together with the relevant HLA was identifiable through cumulative public TCR beta family frequency.

A single record per CDR3 protein comes from TCRdb applying MiXCR to the reads. This sample has some 400,000 distinct CDR3 sequences, with under 40% found just once. The chain recombines TRBV6-6 with TRBJ1-5; D uncertain. The TCR comes from a human donor in good health (CMV status not recorded). Some clones in this sample may be carry-over from other donors' samples. The sample comprised PBMCs. For the CDR3, the DNA is TGTGCCAGCCGACATGACACCCGTCAACAGCCCCAGCATTTT. Translating gives CASRHDTRQQPQHF.